This T cell receptor (beta chain) was recorded in a study of T-cell reconstitution after alpha-beta-depleted transplantation in children. Deletions cut 5 bases from V and 5 bases from J, with 9 bases between. There are 12 residues in the CDR3. Germline CDR1 and CDR2: SGHRS and YFSETQ. TCRbeta library construction was performed incorporating unique molecular identifiers. TCRdb re-derived calls from the PCR reads in MiXCR, one entry per CDR3 protein. This sample has about 980,000 distinct CDR3 sequences; less than 30% occur once, and the top ten carry roughly 31%. Comments on this clonotype: Its antigen is unknown.

Notes on the study in general: Several hundred expanded graft clones reportedly gave rise to the alpha-beta T cells present about two months after transplant.

The chain links TRBV5-1 to TRBJ2-3; possibly TRBD2 for D (5 bases). Specimen: PBMCs, mostly from graft donor cells, collected 360 days after TCRalphabeta/CD19-depleted stem cell transplant. The receptor was isolated from a boy under two years old who had a stem cell transplant for SCID, so the T cells may come from the graft donor. CDR3 protein: CASRLGIDTQYF. CDR3 DNA: TGCGCCAGCAGACTAGGGATAGATACGCAGTATTTT.